This T cell receptor (beta chain) emerged from a study of Ad26.COV2.S vaccination and SARS-CoV-2 variants. Study-level results: Relative to placebo recipients, vaccine recipients exhibited elevated spike-specific TCR breadth.

Turning to this clone: What it binds is not known.

Method: immunoSEQ multiplex PCR; TCRdb's copy keeps in-frame clones and lacks some. The repertoire holds 40,000 to 55,000 clones, with around 83% as singletons. With 8 bases removed from V and 0 bases from J, the gap between germline ends came to 11 bases. In germline, CDR1 is SGHRS, CDR2 YFSETQ. The length of the CDR3 is 13 residues. The sample consisted of peripheral blood, taken after recovery from COVID-19. The V call is TRBV5-1, the J call TRBJ1-1, with D maybe TRBD1 (5 bases). The sequence derives from a human donor who had recovered from COVID-19. CDR3 protein: CASSREVNTEAFF. CDR3 DNA: TGCGCCAGTAGCAGGGAAGTGAACACTGAAGCTTTCTTT.